Described below is a single T cell receptor (beta chain) sequence and its context. TCRbeta library construction was performed incorporating unique molecular identifiers. MiXCR was run by TCRdb on the PCR reads, yielding one entry per CDR3 protein. The sample lists about 420,000 distinct CDR3 sequences; under 13% were seen once. Germline V gene lookup returns CDR1 LGHDT and CDR2 YNNKEL (reference sequence). The CDR3 has 15 residues. Between the trimmed V and J ends, which lost 0 bases and 2 bases, there was a span of 5 bases. These data are taken from a study of T-cell reconstitution after alpha-beta-depleted transplantation in children.

Material: PBMCs from the stem cell graft donor, obtained from the stem cell graft. The chain recombines TRBV3-1 with TRBJ2-6; D not certain. This sequence was found in a human donor who donated a stem cell graft to a child with acute myeloid leukemia. In nucleotides, the CDR3 is TGTGCCAGCAGCCAAGAGGTCCCTGGGGCCAACGTCCTGACTTTC. It codes for CASSQEVPGANVLTF.